The 7 T cell receptor beta chains presented below share a single source sample, sequenced in a study of CD8 T cells in Susac syndrome. RNA amounts of 0.5 to 1 ug underwent reverse transcription with random hexamers. TCRdb reprocessed the immunoSEQ multiplex PCR reads via MiXCR and lists one record per CDR3 protein. This sample has tens of thousands of distinct CDR3 sequences, with 94% found just once. Sequencing was performed on CD8+ T cells from PBMCs. These receptors all come from a human donor with Susac syndrome.

The J gene is TRBJ1-2, the V gene TRBV20-1; D call uncertain. The V end lost 4 bases, the J end lost 3 bases, and 15 bases lay between the germline ends. This CDR3 is built from 14 residues. Per the germline V gene, CDR1 is DFQATT and CDR2 is SNEGSKA (reference sequence). The DNA of the CDR3 is TGCAGTGCTACCCTCACACAGCTCGACTATGGCTACACCTTC. It is translated as CSATLTQLDYGYTF.

Comment on this clonotype: At one of its ends the junction is not consistent with the germline gene, which may arise from a read error. The CDR3: CASGSGLSTDF. The CDR3 DNA reads as TGTGCTAGTGGCTCGGGGCTCTCAACGGACTTC. This sequence joins TRBV12-5 and TRBJ2-7; D may correspond to TRBD1 or TRBD2 (5 bases each). Germline assignment: CDR1 LGHNT and CDR2 FRNRAP. The CDR3 covers 11 residues.

The V call is TRBV27, the J call TRBJ2-7; D perhaps matches TRBD2 (5 bases). Germline CDR1 reads MNHEY; CDR2 reads SMNVEV (reference sequence). The V end lost 2 bases, the J end lost 6 bases, and 11 bases lay between the germline ends. The CDR3 contains 13 residues. The CDR3 DNA reads as TGTGCCAGCAGTTTACGCGGGTTTAGCGAGCAGTACTTC. Amino acids: CASSLRGFSEQYF.

V gene TRBV6-5 combines with J gene TRBJ2-5, with D perhaps given as TRBD1 or TRBD2 (5 bases each). The CDR3 totals 13 residues. In germline, CDR1 is MNHEY, CDR2 SVGAGI. Trimming removed 4 bases from V and 5 bases from J, with 11 bases in between. The CDR3 loop reads CASSLGTRETQYF. In DNA, the CDR3 is TGTGCCAGCAGTTTAGGGACCAGGGAGACCCAGTACTTC.

J is TRBJ1-2 and V is TRBV5-1; D possibly corresponds to TRBD1 (6 bases). The V gene lost 0 bases and the J gene lost 7 bases, with 19 bases spanning the gap. Per germline, CDR1 SGHRS and CDR2 YFSETQ. This CDR3 spans 16 amino acids. For the CDR3, the DNA is TGCGCCAGCAGCTTGGAACTTAGTGGGGGCGCGAGTGGCTACACCTTC. This translates into CASSLELSGGASGYTF.

J is TRBJ2-3 and V is TRBV9, with 8 nucleotides matching TRBD1. V lost 2 bases to trimming and J lost 2 bases; unmatched junction nucleotides: 4. CDR1 is SGDLS and CDR2 is YYNGEE in the germline V gene. There are 15 residues in the CDR3. The CDR3 DNA follows: TGTGCCAGCAGCGTTGGGACAGGCCTCACAGATACGCAGTATTTT. The encoded protein is CASSVGTGLTDTQYF.

The J gene is TRBJ1-2, the V gene TRBV20-1; 10 bases map to TRBD1. Germline loops: CDR1 DFQATT, CDR2 SNEGSKA (reference sequence). CDR3 length: 14 amino acids. V was clipped by 1 base and J by 7 bases; unmatched bases: 6. CDR3 sequence: CSARGSGTGVGYTF. CDR3 DNA sequence: TGCAGTGCTAGAGGTTCCGGGACAGGGGTTGGCTACACCTTC.